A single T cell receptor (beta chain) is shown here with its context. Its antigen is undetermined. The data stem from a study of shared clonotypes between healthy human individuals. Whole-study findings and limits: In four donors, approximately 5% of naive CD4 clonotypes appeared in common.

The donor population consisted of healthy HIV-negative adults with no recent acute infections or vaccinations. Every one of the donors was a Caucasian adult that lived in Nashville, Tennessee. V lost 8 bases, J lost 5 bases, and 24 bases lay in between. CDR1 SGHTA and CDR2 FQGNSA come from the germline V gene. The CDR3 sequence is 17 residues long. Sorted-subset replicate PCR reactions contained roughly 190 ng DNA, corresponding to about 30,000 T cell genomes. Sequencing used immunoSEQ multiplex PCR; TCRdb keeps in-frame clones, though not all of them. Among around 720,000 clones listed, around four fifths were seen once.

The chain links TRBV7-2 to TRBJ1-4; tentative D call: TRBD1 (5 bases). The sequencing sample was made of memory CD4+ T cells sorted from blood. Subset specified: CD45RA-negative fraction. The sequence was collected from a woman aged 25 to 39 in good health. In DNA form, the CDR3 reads TGTGCCAGCGCTTCCGGTTGGGGACGTTTGGGGAATGAAAAACTGTTTTTT. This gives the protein CASASGWGRLGNEKLFF.